This T cell receptor beta chain was documented in a study of cytomegalovirus exposure and HLA in healthy donors (TCRdb year 2017). Describing the broader study: An earlier analysis of approximately 550 of the donors reported 250 to 300 Gb of sequence data and more than 90 million unique TCR beta sequences from about 200 million T cells. A later genetic analysis used genome-wide SNP genotypes for about three fifths of the 666 donors, treating that subset as a discovery cohort. HLA typing included class I and class II loci at four-digit resolution. The number of typed donors differed by locus: roughly 620-640 for A, B, C, DRB1 and DQB1; some 540 for DQA1; 606 for DPA1; and 400 to 480 for DPB1. To study patterns of TCR occurrence, a later analysis re-analyzed previously published TCR beta repertoires from 700 or so donors and added high-resolution HLA genotyping. Using immunosequencing, the study profiled T cell repertoires from 500 to 800 subjects and related those repertoires to cytomegalovirus serostatus. In an earlier analysis of over 550 of the donors, high-throughput TCR beta sequencing was used to judge whether each TCR beta V gene segment behaved as functional or pseudogenic. The later analysis used no new phenotypic data to find candidate immune exposures, relying instead on TCR beta sequences and their occurrence across donors. Donor age, sex, ethnicity and CMV serostatus were compiled together with the repertoire data. Every discovery cohort repertoire had been produced on one sequencing platform. Among some 410 genotyped donors of the cohort, an average of about 240,000 unique TCR beta nucleotide sequences were sequenced per donor, roughly 20% of them non-productive. The study aimed to test whether cataloging public T cell receptors could reveal signatures of past pathogen exposure. An early release that covered 500 to 800 HLA-typed donors contained approximately 300 gigabases of sequencing data and approximately 85 million unique TCR sequences. In addition to the first cohort of 650 to 750 subjects, a separate validation cohort of 130 or so different subjects was used. To predict cytomegalovirus infection status, the study brought together high-throughput TCR immunosequencing, statistical association of individual TCRs with disease status, and machine learning. A handful of DR-DQ haplotypes were handled as single units for association and clustering because linkage in the cohort was strong. The genetic ancestry cluster associated with self-reported Caucasian donors included 70% to 85% of the approximately 400 genotyped donors.

The junction carries 12 bases between V and J, which are trimmed by 0 bases and 3 bases respectively. The CDR3 starts with the cysteine, ends with the phenylalanine, and has 15 residues. The only DNA kept is the CDR3, 45 bases in frame from the first base. As encoded in the germline V gene, CDR1 is SGHRS while CDR2 is YFSETQ. This clone was observed a handful of times. The specificity of this receptor is unknown. It has no much larger one-base neighbor in the sample; base qualities were not kept. The paper as a whole reports these results and caveats: A cluster of highly shared sequence variants was judged likely to be a technical artifact of the sequencing pipeline. Correlated functional status among segregating V segments might reflect linkage disequilibrium, but an unknown experimental factor could not be ruled out. The classifier was reported to diagnose cytomegalovirus status with high specificity and sensitivity in both the original and validation cohorts. CMV serostatus was the only immune exposure information available for the cohort. Across donors, most TCR sequences were observed very rarely, whereas some public TCRs were present in many individuals. In the study, approximately 160 TCR beta chains were listed as associated with cytomegalovirus. Assigning TCR associations to individual alleles was difficult when HLA alleles, especially DR and DQ, strongly co-occurred. Compared with equally common non-associated chains, HLA-associated TCR beta chains in a later analysis were more clonally expanded and had lower generation probabilities. Presence/absence analyses assumed roughly uniform sequencing depth across donors, an assumption that may not hold. Some IMGT-functional V segments, including TRBV6-2 and TRBV6-3, could not be told apart with the 87-base-pair reads, so those segments were excluded. In a later analysis, most CMV-associated TCR beta chains were found to appear HLA-restricted, with HLA associations seemingly driven largely by CMV exposure. A few of the identified cytomegalovirus-associated TCR beta chains were confirmed in vitro to be specific for cytomegalovirus antigens. An association between a missense DCLRE1C variant and V-gene and J-gene trimming of TCR beta chains was found in a later genetic analysis and replicated in an independent cohort. Approximately 16 rarely observed V segments, including chromosome 9 orphons, were excluded from the earlier analysis of almost 600 of the donors because counts were too low. Because HLA typing was unavailable for some donors at each locus, only the typed subset was used in association tests. The cohort was sequenced for TCR beta chains only, and without alpha or paired-chain data the features that could be detected were limited. A further reported finding was that TCR beta sequences accurately predicted the HLA-A and HLA-B alleles for most subjects in the first cohort. In an earlier analysis of 500 to 650 of the donors, most TCR beta V segments appeared in productive rearrangements about 87% or about 30% of the time, broadly matching IMGT annotations. Several of the top co-occurrence clusters appeared to be linked to parvovirus B19, influenza, CMV and Epstein-Barr virus, according to a later analysis. In a later analysis, 16,951 TCR beta sequences were associated with specific HLA alleles at a false discovery rate of 0.05. The authors suggested that the approach could potentially be extended to other disease states and immunological phenotypes. According to a later genetic analysis, donors in an Asian-associated ancestry cluster had fewer N-insertions in productive TCRs than the approximately 670-donor mean. A later analysis found that TCR association rates varied across HLA loci, with DRB1 alleles showing the most associated TCRs and HLA-C alleles the fewest.

In total, 666 healthy bone marrow donors made up the cohort. At the time of sampling, all cohort members were nominally healthy, though unrecorded immune exposures were likely present. The donor tested CMV seropositive and was one of the 289 seropositive cohort members. A peripheral blood sample was provided by each donor, and peripheral blood mononuclear cells were used for TCR beta sequencing. The Qiagen DNeasy Blood Extraction Kit was used to extract genomic DNA from the blood cell samples. Receptor libraries were prepared by the immunoSEQ multiplex PCR assay. A mixture of 60 forward primers for TCR Vbeta segments and 13 reverse primers for TCR Jbeta segments was used in the multiplex PCR. The CDR3 region of rearranged TCR beta genes was amplified from genomic DNA with a multiplex PCR assay. The Illumina HiSeq System was used to sequence the amplified TCR beta libraries as 87-base-pair reads. The paper's processing steps were these. A later analysis counted about 76 million unique TCR beta chains across the approximately 700 repertoires, and about 10 million of these chains were shared by at least two donors. Raw reads were error-corrected and collapsed into unique sequences with a nearest-neighbor algorithm that merged closely related sequences to remove PCR and sequencing errors. CDR3 sequences were aligned to IMGT reference sequences to assign V, D and J gene segments. Each retained sequence needed at least a six-nucleotide match to both a V gene segment and a J gene segment. A rearrangement counted as productive if the CDR3 had no stop codons and remained in frame with V and J, and every other rearrangement counted as non-productive. Following IMGT convention, CDR3 was defined as the stretch from the second conserved V-encoded cysteine up to the conserved J-encoded phenylalanine. In an earlier analysis of 550 to 650 of the donors, sequences lacking an unambiguous match to a single V gene segment were excluded. An earlier analysis of 450 to 650 of the donors called V segments functional above 56.7% productive rearrangements and segregating when the between-donor standard deviation exceeded 5%. To diagnose cytomegalovirus status from the catalog of TCR beta chain sequences, a statistical classification framework was built. V and J gene assignment, in a later analysis, came from comparing TCR nucleotide sequences with IMGT/GENE-DB human TR gene sequences. Using the TCRdist pipeline, a later analysis assigned CDR3 sequences along with most-parsimonious VDJ recombination scenarios. In a later analysis, each TCR beta chain was defined by its CDR3 amino acid sequence together with its V-gene family, and reads lacking a unique V-gene family were excluded. To address suspected cross-contamination and a sequencing artifact, a later analysis removed around 590 highly shared, low-generation-probability nucleotide sequences. A later analysis calculated a clonal expansion index for each public chain from normalized within-repertoire ranks of inferred template counts. A later analysis computed generation probabilities with a VDJ recombination model fitted to out-of-frame rearrangements, and checked the results against IGoR. In a later analysis, hypergeometric tests were used to score TCR-TCR, TCR-HLA and TCR-CMV co-occurrence, with a repertoire-size bias correction applied to TCR pairs. False discovery rates were estimated in a later analysis by permuting HLA or CMV assignments 20 times. In a later analysis, co-occurring TCRs were grouped using DBSCAN, with TCRdist sequence similarity added in when clustering inside HLA-allele-positive subsets. For co-occurrence clustering, repertoires with fewer than 30,000 or more than 120,000 public chains were excluded, along with four to six repertoires with anomalous nucleotide sharing. TCRdb carries this immuneACCESS record with in-frame sequences only. Its versions omit some clonotypes, under half of them owing to an unresolved V gene in the studies checked, with the rest unexplained. V and J calls and clone size are given by that table; D and trimming were obtained from the DNA. In all, the sample holds approximately 170,000 clones, and roughly 80% of those were seen once. About 9.7% of the sample rests with the top ten.

This receptor was identified in a man aged 18 to 29 in good health and CMV-seropositive. The sample consisted of PBMCs. The rearranged chain carries TRBV5-1 and TRBJ1-2, with the D segment identity uncertain. The CDR3 has the sequence CASSLETEIHYGYTF. The base sequence is TGCGCCAGCAGCTTGGAAACAGAGATTCACTATGGCTACACCTTC.